This TCR beta chain was sequenced for a study of blood T cell repertoires in COVID-19. Per germline, CDR1 SNHLY and CDR2 FYNNEI. Losses at the gene ends were 3 bases for V and 0 bases for J; bases not matched to a gene: 11. This CDR3 is 17 amino acids long. How the authors handled the data: Using reference gene primer amplification, nucleated cell counts were estimated. Profiling relied on immunoSEQ multiplex PCR, and the TCRdb table lists in-frame clones only, not all of them. The DNA was the basis for D and trimming; V, J and clone size are from that table. The sample lists roughly 100,000 clones, about four fifths occurring once. Patients from Seattle were sampled longitudinally, starting during active infection.

The sample was peripheral blood. The V and J genes are TRBV2 and TRBJ2-7; 7 nucleotides align to TRBD2. The sequence derives from a man at least 80 years old with COVID-19, enrolled during active disease. The CDR3 DNA follows: TGTGCCAGCAGTGACCAGACCAAAGCGGGGCGCTCCTACGAGCAGTACTTC. This gives the protein CASSDQTKAGRSYEQYF.